The present entry profiles one T cell receptor (beta chain) with its context. This clone has just one count. Its antigen remains undetermined. Per-base qualities were not stored, and no clone one base away is much larger. The germline V gene gives CDR1 as SGHDT and CDR2 as YYEEEE. V drops 4 bases and J drops 9 bases, leaving 9 bases in between. Inclusive of the bounding cysteine and phenylalanine, the CDR3 is 11 residues long. CDR3 DNA only is kept here, 33 bases in frame from base 1. This specimen comes from a study of T cell responses to AZD1222 COVID-19 vaccine (dated by TCRdb to the early 2020s). Background on the whole study: AZD1222 recipients whose second dose came at about 4 weeks and those whose second dose came at about 12 weeks were combined into one group, since spike-specific TCR depth and breadth did not differ between the two schedules. A total of approximately 240 trial participants underwent TCR sequencing, of whom some 210 received two doses of AZD1222 and about 25 received two doses of the MenACWY control vaccine. Enrollment into the trials was organized by age into subgroups of 18-55, 56-69 and 70-plus years, and those subgroups contained roughly 140, 27 and 60 TCR-sequenced participants, respectively. Broader findings and caveats from the paper: Most participants were white British and females outnumbered males, and the authors suggested that clonal diversity may have been underestimated. The vaccine-associated CD4 TCRs covered the entire spike protein, and the dominant responses fell in regions 160-218 and 743-854. After two AZD1222 doses, both the breadth and the depth of spike-specific TCRs were significantly higher than at day 0 and than in MenACWY recipients. The 56-69-year group was small, and its depth increase did not reach significance, likely because of low power. Conclusions about previously exposed vaccinees were limited because only six AZD1222 recipients were SARS-CoV-2 seropositive at baseline. Nearly half of unique spike-specific TCRs reportedly recognized epitopes outside regions mutated in the B.1.351 and B.1.1.7 variants. Because no day 14 peak-response samples were available, repertoires were characterized only after the peak T cell response.

The sample's time point label, decoded: baseline before first vaccination. Samples from vaccinated people were obtained from the UK trials COV001 and COV002, which included a single-blind randomized controlled phase 2/3 trial of AZD1222 (ChAdOx1 nCoV-19) in healthy adults. For TCRbeta chain sequencing, PBMC samples were collected from trial participants at day 0 and at day 28 after the second dose. The CDR3 regions of human TCRbeta chains were analyzed by immunosequencing. The authors' pipeline ran thus. Repertoire TCRs were matched against a reference library of SARS-CoV-2-specific TCRs generated with the MIRA antigen-specificity platform. Breadth meant the fraction of unique TCRs that were SARS-CoV-2-associated, whereas depth meant the fraction of total T cells that were SARS-CoV-2-associated. Using the MIRA data, each spike-specific TCR was mapped to the spike region that the TCR reacts to and placed in a CD4 or CD8 class. Log10-transformed breadth and depth values were compared by one-way ANOVA with Sidak's multiple comparisons tests. TCRdb took over this immuneACCESS table, retaining in-frame rearrangements with V and J assigned. Such tables are incomplete; in checked studies, under half of the missing clones stem from an unresolved V gene, and the remainder is unexplained. The V and J calls and clone size are taken from that table; D and trimming were inferred from the DNA. Across this sample there are 75,000 to 100,000 clones, with approximately 90% seen only once. The ten biggest clones cover around 7% of the sample.

The receptor was isolated from an adult in good health. The V and J genes are TRBV5-6 and TRBJ2-3; the D gene identity is not certain. This sample comprised peripheral blood, obtained on day 0 of AZD1222 vaccination. In nucleotide form, the sequence is TGTGCCAGCAGCCGTCAGGAGACGCAGTATTTT. Its protein product is CASSRQETQYF.